This TCR beta chain derives from a study of shared clonotypes between healthy human individuals (dated by TCRdb to between 2020 and 2021). Regarding the study in general: The cohort comprised a couple of women and a few men aged 18 to 49 years. For each donor, CD4 naive and CD4 memory were each run on three plates, CD8 naive on two plates, and CD8 memory on one plate. The study deeply sequenced blood TCR repertoires of several healthy adults to estimate repertoire size and the extent of clonotype sharing between individuals. To increase sequencing depth and limit assay-specific biases, different laboratories used diverse techniques to prepare libraries and sequence TCR repertoires. Leukapheresis yielded between about 0.85 and 9 billion PBMCs per donor. Here is what the overall study found, with its caveats: The small number of donors limited the genetic and exposure-history diversity represented. Sampling was limited to blood, and TCR repertoires in tissue likely differ from TCR repertoires in blood. Higher generation probabilities were observed for clonotypes shared by all four sorted-subset donors than for non-shared clonotypes. Incomplete sequencing was indicated by rarefaction of sorted-subset datasets, despite the large sequencing depth. Naive subsets generally had larger estimated clonotype richness than memory subsets. Pairwise subsampling indicated that sequencing depth was expected to affect the degree of clonotype sharing among donors. Sharing across a handful of donors was observed for around 5% of naive CD4, less than 4% of naive CD8, 2% to 2.5% of memory CD4, and approximately 0.41% of memory CD8 clonotypes.

A word on this clone: Its antigen is not yet known. No base quality values were provided; no much bigger clone lies one nucleotide off.

Here V drops 6 bases and J drops 2 bases, and the junction holds 4 bases not matched to any gene. The CDR3 has 15 amino acids, counting the end cysteine and phenylalanine. Only the CDR3 DNA is retained, 45 bases long and in frame from the first base. CDR1 is given as MNHEY and CDR2 as SMNVEV, both from the germline V gene (reference sequence). Donors were healthy HIV-negative adults with no recently reported acute infections or vaccinations. Every donor was a Caucasian adult residing in Nashville, Tennessee, USA. CD4+ T cells were enriched by magnetic negative selection, after which naive cells were positively selected on CD45RA and the negative fraction was taken as the memory subset. After blood collection by leukapheresis, PBMCs were isolated using Ficoll-Histopaque density gradient centrifugation and then cryopreserved in the vapor phase of liquid nitrogen. Analytical flow cytometry was used to check the purity and quantity of each magnetically sorted T cell population. Genomic DNA was isolated from every sorted fraction and measured by UV absorbance on a Nanodrop 2000c.

TCR CDR3 regions were amplified from genomic DNA by multiplex PCR using the deep immunoSEQ assay. Extracted genomic DNA from each cell subset was spread evenly across all wells of several immunoSEQ 96-well plates, with each plate serving as a replicate. For sorted subsets, approximately 210 ng of genomic DNA, equivalent to 30,000 or so T cell genomes, went into each replicate PCR. The purified libraries were quantified using a Qubit 3.0 fluorometer, sized with a Bioanalyzer 2100, and then quantified again using the KAPA Library Quantification kit. Every immunoSEQ 96-well plate was sequenced on a separate single-read 150-cycle Illumina NextSeq 550 flow cell. The published analysis was carried out like this. The immunoSEQ output contained only junctional sequences without quality scores, so filtering could not match that applied to full-length reads. Sequences were annotated with PyIR, a Python wrapper for IgBLAST v1.9, using IMGT germline references to assign V/J genes and CDR3. Reads were filtered out if the reads had weak V/J assignments (E-value above 1e-6), no CDR3, stop codons, out-of-frame junctions, or ambiguous translated residues. V3J clonotypes were defined as sequences sharing an identical inferred V gene, J gene, and CDR3 amino acid sequence. To compute the percentage overlap between repertoires, the number of shared unique clonotypes was divided by the size of the smaller repertoire. RTK rarefaction, the Chao1 estimator, and Recon v2.1 estimates of unobserved clonotypes were used to assess repertoire richness. Generation probabilities were computed with OLGA for all TCRbeta clonotypes obtained by the gDNA method from a few donors. As stored in TCRdb, this immuneACCESS dataset retains in-frame rearrangements with V and J assigned. A fraction of the clones does not appear; measured against another copy, unresolved V genes explain less than half of the discrepancy, and the remainder lacks a known reason. Clone size and the V and J calls come from that table; the DNA yielded D and trimming. This sample comprises roughly 2 million clones, almost 96% of them detected only once. Approximately 0.13% of the sample comes from the top ten.

This TCR derives from a man between 18 and 35 years old in good health. This sequence uses TRBV27 and TRBJ2-6, with TRBD1 matching 7 junction bases. Source material: naive CD4+ T cells sorted from blood. In the paper's terms, the cell subset or site label means: CD45RA+ positively selected. In nucleotides, the sequence is TGTGCCAGCAGGTTAGGGGGCACTGGGGCCAACGTCCTGACTTTC. Its protein reads: CASRLGGTGANVLTF.